A single sample is the source of the 25 T cell receptor beta chains below, sequenced in a study of a mutant IDH1 vaccine in newly diagnosed glioma. Their specific antigens are unknown. Sequenced by immunoSEQ multiplex PCR; TCRdb stores in-frame clones only, minus some. The sample has roughly 120,000 clones, approximately 87% seen once; the top ten hold roughly 0.57%. As to time point: week 11, during vaccination. It was 300 ug of mutant IDH1 20-mer peptide that made up each vaccine dose, given with topical imiquimod. The sample consisted of PBMCs, taken from a glioma patient whose treatment included an IDH1 peptide vaccine. Every receptor here comes from a woman aged 45-60 years with glioma.

This clone was seen just once. The gene calls are TRBV5-1 and TRBJ1-4; D is ambiguous. This CDR3 contains 13 residues. V was trimmed by 0 bases and J by 1 base, leaving 1 base between them. Germline V gene data show CDR1 as SGHRS and CDR2 as YFSETQ. CDR3 loop: CASSLETNEKLFF. The CDR3, as DNA: TGCGCCAGCAGCTTGGAAACTAATGAAAAACTGTTTTTT.

The CDR3 region is CASSLDRGTTNEKLFF. The CDR3 DNA follows: TGTGCCAGCAGCCTGGACAGGGGCACAACTAATGAAAAACTGTTTTTT. The rearrangement joins TRBV28 to TRBJ1-4, with 9 bases that match TRBD1. Looked up from germline, CDR1 is MDHEN and CDR2 is SYDVKM. The junction had 5 bases not matched to a gene; V was cut back by 6 bases and J by 0 bases. This CDR3 region has 16 residues.

V usage is TRBV19 and J usage is TRBJ2-1, with 9 positions matching TRBD2. The ends lost 3 bases at V and 7 bases at J; junction bases unmatched: 7. Germline loops: CDR1 LNHDA, CDR2 SQIVND (reference sequence). The CDR3 length is 15 residues. The CDR3 protein is CASSILAGGPNEQFF. CDR3 sequence (DNA): TGTGCCAGTAGTATTTTGGCGGGAGGGCCTAATGAGCAGTTCTTC.

This chain connects TRBV23-1 to TRBJ2-2, with 10 positions matching TRBD2. Being an ORF, TRBV23-1 has a function that is uncertain. This CDR3 contains 19 residues. The trim removed 3 bases at V and 6 bases at J, leaving 16 bases unmatched. CDR3 amino acids: CASSHKGQPEREGPGELFF. In DNA form, the CDR3 reads TGCGCCAGCAGTCACAAGGGACAACCAGAGCGGGAGGGCCCCGGGGAGCTGTTTTTT.

The chain uses TRBV19 and TRBJ1-4; a possible D gene is TRBD1 (5 bases). The V end was cut by 4 bases, the J end by 7 bases, with 7 bases between. This CDR3 is 12 amino acids long. Per germline, CDR1 LNHDA and CDR2 SQIVND (reference sequence). As DNA, the CDR3 is TGTGCCAGTAGTAGTAGGGGTGAAAAACTGTTTTTT. It codes for CASSSRGEKLFF.

The CDR3 sequence is CASSQEGRPSTDTQYF. The CDR3 DNA reads as TGCGCCAGCAGCCAAGAAGGACGTCCCAGCACAGATACGCAGTATTTT. The chain combines TRBV4-1 with TRBJ2-3; no clear D. Germline CDR1 is MGHRA and CDR2 is YSYEKL. Trimming shortened V by 0 bases and J by 0 bases, and 10 bases separated the two germline ends. This CDR3 is built from 16 residues.

The V call is TRBV5-6, the J call TRBJ1-2; tentatively, D is TRBD1 (5 bases). CDR3 length equals 15 residues. Germline-derived CDR1 and CDR2 are SGHDT and YYEEEE. Between the trimmed V and J ends, which lost 7 bases and 3 bases, there was a span of 19 bases. The CDR3, as DNA: TGTGCCAGCCTTCTGACGGGCAGGGCGGACTATGGCTACACCTTC. This encodes CASLLTGRADYGYTF.

V is TRBV19 and J is TRBJ2-2; D is perhaps TRBD1 (5 bases). CDR1 LNHDA and CDR2 SQIVND come from the germline V gene (reference sequence). The V and J ends lost 7 bases and 5 bases respectively, with 11 bases between them. This CDR3 has 13 residues. CDR3 protein: CASTYPGTGELFF. The CDR3 DNA is TGTGCCAGTACATACCCAGGGACCGGGGAGCTGTTTTTT.

The genes are TRBV2 and TRBJ1-3; D uncertain. Germline loops: CDR1 SNHLY, CDR2 FYNNEI. With 6 bases removed from V and 10 bases from J, the gap between germline ends came to 7 bases. The CDR3 contains 10 residues. The CDR3 sequence is CASRRETIYF. The CDR3, as DNA: TGTGCCAGCAGGAGGGAAACCATATATTTT.

Only one count was recorded for this clone. This chain uses TRBV4-1 with TRBJ1-4; D unclear. This CDR3 comprises 16 residues. V lost 0 bases to trimming and J lost 0 bases, with 8 bases between them. Germline V gives CDR1 MGHRA, CDR2 YSYEKL. The CDR3 DNA follows: TGCGCCAGCAGCCAAGATGATTGGACAACTAATGAAAAACTGTTTTTT. It specifies CASSQDDWTTNEKLFF.

This chain uses TRBV13 with TRBJ2-1; D not resolved. V was trimmed by 5 bases and J by 9 bases, leaving 11 bases between them. The CDR3 runs 12 residues. CDR1 and CDR2 from the germline V gene are PRHDT and FYEKMQ (reference sequence). This CDR3 is CASSRLFGEQFF. Here the CDR3 DNA reads TGTGCCAGCAGCCGGCTCTTCGGTGAGCAGTTCTTC.

This chain links TRBV27 with TRBJ2-1; the D is unclear. V lost 2 bases and J lost 4, with 3 bases in between. The germline CDR1 and CDR2 sequences are MNHEY and SMNVEV (reference sequence). The CDR3 consists of 12 residues. In DNA form, the CDR3 reads TGTGCCAGCAGTTTAAATTACAATGAGCAGTTCTTC. Its protein product is CASSLNYNEQFF.

As concerns this clone: A read error may produce the germline difference seen at one junction end. The rearrangement joins TRBV7-7 to TRBJ2-2; the D call may be TRBD1 or TRBD2 (5 bases each). Germline CDR1 is SSHAT and CDR2 is FNYEAQ (reference sequence). The CDR3 contains 14 residues. The CDR3 reads CASSPYLGAGELFF. The CDR3 DNA is TGTGCTAGCAGCCCCTACTTGGGGGCCGGGGAGCTGTTTTTT.

The chain employs TRBV7-2 and TRBJ1-5, with unresolved D. The germline V and J ends were trimmed by 2 bases and 5 bases, with 7 bases remaining between them. Germline lookup yields CDR1 SGHTA and CDR2 FQGNSA. The CDR3 has 13 amino acids. CDR3 nucleotides: TGTGCCAGCAGCTTACACGATTATCAGCCCCAGCATTTT. As protein: CASSLHDYQPQHF. The whole variable domain, remainder taken from reference TRBV7-2 and TRBJ1-5, is GAGVSQSPSNKVTEKGKDVELRCDPISGHTALYWYRQSLGQGLEFLIYFQGNSAPDKSGLPSDRFSAERTGGSVSTLTIQRTQQEDSAVYLCASSLHDYQPQHFGDGTRLSIL.

The V and J genes are TRBV27 and TRBJ2-7; TRBD2 agrees at 8 bases. J was trimmed by 1 base and V by 5 bases; bases with no gene match: 22. This CDR3 is built from 20 residues. From germline, CDR1 is MNHEY and CDR2 SMNVEV (reference sequence). CDR3 amino acids: CASSTSRGLRGLASSYEQYF. CDR3 in DNA: TGTGCCAGCAGTACCTCAAGGGGCCTCCGAGGACTAGCTTCATCCTACGAGCAGTACTTC.

V usage is TRBV28 and J usage is TRBJ1-2, with D possibly matching TRBD1 (6 bases). V dropped 4 bases and J dropped 4 bases, with 13 bases sitting between them. The CDR3 is 14 residues long. The germline V gene encodes CDR1 MDHEN and CDR2 SYDVKM. Written as DNA, the CDR3 is TGTGCCAGCAGTTCATTCGGGGACATCTATGGCTACACCTTC. Residues: CASSSFGDIYGYTF.

The chain links TRBV4-1 to TRBJ1-5; D is undetermined. Trimming pared 0 bases from V and 6 bases from J, leaving 6 bases between. Germline CDR1 and CDR2: MGHRA and YSYEKL. This CDR3 is built from 13 residues. CDR3 DNA: TGCGCCAGCAGCCAAGATCTCGGTCAGCCCCAGCATTTT. This translates into CASSQDLGQPQHF.

This sequence joins TRBV5-6 and TRBJ2-1, with D tentatively TRBD1 or TRBD2 (5 bases each). V was pared by 4 bases and J by 4 bases, with 12 bases between. The CDR3 loop spans 14 amino acids. Germline assignment: CDR1 SGHDT and CDR2 YYEEEE. The CDR3 DNA sequence: TGTGCCAGCAGCCCGTCGGGACCGTACAATGAGCAGTTCTTC. Translated: CASSPSGPYNEQFF.

This clone turned up a few times. The V gene is TRBV9, the J gene TRBJ2-2; no reliable D call. Germline V gene data show CDR1 as SGDLS and CDR2 as YYNGEE. The CDR3 contains 13 residues. The germline V and J ends were trimmed by 0 bases and 7 bases, with 7 bases remaining between them. CDR3 sequence: CASSVGVSGELFF. In DNA, the CDR3 is TGTGCCAGCAGCGTAGGGGTGAGCGGGGAGCTGTTTTTT. Drawing the rest from reference TRBV9 and TRBJ2-2, the complete variable domain is DSGVTQTPKHLITATGQRVTLRCSPRSGDLSVYWYQQSLDQGLQFLIQYYNGEERAKGNILERFSAQQFPDLHSELNLSSLELGDSALYFCASSVGVSGELFFGEGSRLTVL.

The genes are TRBV9 and TRBJ2-7; 7 bases are a match to TRBD1. V dropped 0 bases and J dropped 3; count of bases not matched to a gene: 3. This CDR3 is 14 amino acids long. CDR1 is SGDLS, CDR2 YYNGEE, per germline. The CDR3 protein is CASSVGTGDYEQYF. The CDR3 DNA sequence: TGTGCCAGCAGCGTAGGAACAGGGGACTACGAGCAGTACTTC.

The chain recombines TRBV30 with TRBJ1-2; the D is unclear. Germline V gene data show CDR1 as GTSNPN and CDR2 as SVGIG (reference sequence). V shed 2 bases and J shed 4 bases, with 17 bases lying between them. The CDR3 runs to 15 residues. CDR3 protein: CAWSTPGMMSYGYTF. CDR3 DNA sequence: TGTGCCTGGAGTACCCCGGGGATGATGTCCTATGGCTACACCTTC.

The chain recombines TRBV10-1 with TRBJ2-1; no firm D call. V shed 5 bases and J shed 2 bases, with 7 bases lying between them. The CDR3 runs 13 residues. Per the germline V gene, CDR1 is WNHNN and CDR2 is SYGVQD (reference sequence). The chain's CDR3 is CASSILPYNEQFF. For the CDR3, the DNA is TGCGCCAGCAGTATCCTACCCTACAATGAGCAGTTCTTC.

The chain recombines TRBV5-1 with TRBJ2-1; D might be TRBD1 (6 bases). V lost 0 bases, J lost 5 bases, and 9 bases lay in between. The CDR3 totals 14 residues. Looked up from germline, CDR1 is SGHRS and CDR2 is YFSETQ. Written as DNA, the CDR3 is TGCGCCAGCAGCTTGGGACAGGAAAACAATGAGCAGTTCTTC. It specifies CASSLGQENNEQFF.

This chain connects TRBV19 to TRBJ2-2, with D tentatively TRBD1 (5 bases). The CDR3 spans 13 residues. CDR1 and CDR2 (germline): LNHDA, SQIVND (reference sequence). Trimming stripped 6 bases from V and 2 bases from J, with 7 bases between. CDR3 amino acids: CASRTANTGELFF. The CDR3 bases are TGTGCCAGTAGGACAGCTAACACCGGGGAGCTGTTTTTT.

On this clone itself: Other DNA sequences within the sample encode an identical CDR3. The V gene is TRBV18, the J gene TRBJ1-1; D is perhaps TRBD1 (6 bases). Germline CDR1 and CDR2: KGHSH and LQKENI. The CDR3 is 13 amino acids. V was trimmed by 3 bases and J by 1 base, leaving 6 bases between them. Here the CDR3 reads CASSPTGNTEAFF. The CDR3 nucleotides read TGTGCCAGCTCACCGACAGGGAACACTGAAGCTTTCTTT.